This T cell receptor beta chain was sequenced for a study of shared clonotypes between healthy human individuals. With regard to this clone: Its antigen is currently unknown.

Whole-study results and caveats: Blood was the sole source, and tissue repertoires probably differ. Rarefaction curves obtained for sorted subsets showed sequencing incomplete despite large depth.

Trimming took 4 bases from V and 0 from J, leaving 15 bases between them. Germline CDR1 SQVTM, CDR2 ANQGSEA. This CDR3 is 16 amino acids long. Study donors comprised healthy, HIV-negative adults devoid of recent acute infection or vaccination. Data came from immunoSEQ multiplex PCR; TCRdb stores just in-frame clones and leaves some out. This sample yields 1,100,000 or so clones, of which 75% to 85% are seen a single time; approximately 0.5% belongs to the top ten. V is TRBV29-1 and J is TRBJ2-2; the D call may be TRBD1 or TRBD2 (5 bases each). Sample: memory CD4+ T cells from PBMCs. The subset denotes: CD45RA-negative fraction. This TCR derives from a man between 18 and 29 years old in good health. Some clones in this sample may be carry-over from other donors' samples. The CDR3 sequence is CSVAQLGGSNTGELFF. CDR3 nucleotides: TGCAGCGTTGCTCAGCTTGGGGGATCGAACACCGGGGAGCTGTTTTTT.